The entry below gives a single TCR beta chain sequence along with its context. Its antigen is unknown. The assay was immunoSEQ multiplex PCR, and TCRdb's table has in-frame clones only and misses some. The sample lists approximately 300,000 clones, roughly 89% seen once, with 0.7% to 0.85% in the top ten. This sample was included in a study of cytomegalovirus exposure and HLA in healthy donors. Separate from the approximately 650-subject first cohort, the approximately 120-subject validation cohort was the one that the donors belonged to. Points from the study as a whole: Reported performance of the classifier showed diagnosis of cytomegalovirus status with high specificity and sensitivity. The authors listed approximately 150 TCR beta chains as cytomegalovirus-associated.

Germline lookup yields CDR1 LGHNT and CDR2 FRNRAP. This CDR3 has 17 residues. The J segment lost 4 bases and the V segment lost 0 bases, leaving 11 bases of the junction unmatched. This TCR was sampled from a woman younger than 30 in good health and CMV-seronegative. The chain combines TRBV12-5 with TRBJ2-7, with TRBD2 identical over 8 bases. Sequenced input: PBMCs. The CDR3 nucleotides read TGTGCTAGTGGTTTGGTCCCCAGGACTAGCAGACTTTACGAGCAGTACTTC. Translating gives CASGLVPRTSRLYEQYF.